This paragraph covers one TCR beta chain sequence. The antigen it recognizes is unknown. Within one base of it there is no much larger clone, and no base qualities were kept. These data are taken from a study of post-analysis software for immune sequencing data (dated by TCRdb to between 2015 and 2016). Turning to the overall study: Relapsing-remitting, secondary progressive and progressive-relapsing multiple sclerosis were recorded as disease courses, and subtype annotation was lacking for some patients. Patient repertoires were compared against roughly 10 previously published healthy control repertoires from donors aged about 6 to 28 years. A subset of samples was prepared in parallel using single-end sample barcoding, then pooled and co-amplified after Illumina adapter ligation. The study at large found these results: Four or five TRBV segments, including TRBV5-6, TRBV5-1 and TRBV20-1, were significantly more frequent in patients than controls. When samples were clustered directly using the F measure, samples prepared in the same batch co-clustered strongly, which prompted a batch-effect correction. The control group was slightly older than the multiple sclerosis patient group. Significantly lower normalized Chao1 diversity was found in multiple sclerosis patients than in controls, suggesting substantial peripheral T-cell clonal expansion.

TCR beta repertoires were profiled from peripheral blood of about a dozen young patients with multiple sclerosis to demonstrate the VDJtools post-analysis software. The multiple sclerosis patients were children and adolescents ranging in age from about 6 to 17 years. From the germline V gene, CDR1 is SGHTA and CDR2 is FQGNSA. The trim is 0 bases for V and 7 bases for J, with a gap of 9 bases between the germline ends. From cysteine to phenylalanine, the CDR3 is 13 amino acids long. Just CDR3 DNA is preserved here, 39 bases in frame from base 1. The receptor library was made with PCR. Data came from an Illumina HiSeq 2500. To reduce PCR and sequencing biases, unique molecular identifiers were built into the TCR beta cDNA libraries. About 500,000 cDNA molecules were obtained per 1 to 10 million input T cells, so each molecule approximated one T cell. The patient libraries were prepared and sequenced using the same protocol as the earlier healthy control dataset. Samples belonging to the same batch were prepared together, multiplexed and sequenced on a shared HiSeq lane. Per the authors' processing: Raw barcoded reads were processed with MIGEC, discarding single-read molecular identifier groups before consensus assembly and CDR3 extraction. VDJtools was used for post-analysis of the clonotype tables, with diversity normalized by down-sampling every dataset to the smallest sample size. To correct batch-related cross-sample contamination, repertoire overlap clustering matched CDR3 amino acid sequences but not nucleotide sequences. TCRdb reprocessed the public reads (quality trimming at Q25 with fastp, clone calling with MiXCR) and kept in-frame beta chains. Each CDR3 protein appears once, grouped with its most common genes and DNA. TCRdb's processing, not the authors', yielded these V and J calls. Recorded for this sample are about half a million distinct CDR3 sequences; approximately 34% of them occurred a single time. Under 7% of the sample rests with the top ten.

The origin of this receptor is a girl under 18 with multiple sclerosis. Material for sequencing was blood. Recombination linked TRBV7-2 to TRBJ1-1; the D gene lacks a confident call. CDR3 sequence: CASSLAREDEAFF. The sequenced DNA: TGTGCCAGCAGCTTAGCGCGCGAGGATGAAGCTTTCTTT.